Shown below are 17 T cell receptor beta chains from a single sample sequenced in a study of T cells in localized non-small cell lung cancer. Produced via immunoSEQ multiplex PCR; TCRdb's table is partial and in-frame only. The sample carries roughly 38,000 clones, around 90% recorded once. Sample: peripheral blood, taken before any cancer treatment. The receptors originated from a man aged 18 to 50 with stage I lung adenocarcinoma.

The rearrangement joins TRBV4-1 to TRBJ1-4; TRBD1 aligns across 7 bases. Per germline, CDR1 MGHRA and CDR2 YSYEKL. V shed 0 bases and J 8 bases; nucleotides not matched to a gene: 3. This CDR3 is 14 amino acids long. CDR3: CASSQEPRGEKLFF. In nucleotides, the CDR3 is TGCGCCAGCAGCCAAGAACCCAGGGGGGAAAAACTGTTTTTT.

This clone was detected once. The chain carries TRBV5-1 and TRBJ2-7; D tentatively fits TRBD1 or TRBD2 (5 bases each). This CDR3 is 14 amino acids long. CDR1 and CDR2 from the germline V gene are SGHRS and YFSETQ. V lost 0 bases and J 6 bases, leaving 13 bases between the germline ends. The CDR3 protein is CASSLGQGGGEQYF. The CDR3 DNA reads as TGCGCCAGCAGCTTGGGCCAGGGTGGAGGCGAGCAGTACTTC. The complete variable domain, with remaining parts taken from reference TRBV5-1 and TRBJ2-7, reads KAGVTQTPRYLIKTRGQQVTLSCSPISGHRSVSWYQQTPGQGLQFLFEYFSETQRNKGNFPGRFSGRQFSNSRSEMNVSTLELGDSALYLCASSLGQGGGEQYFGPGTRLTVT.

The chain links TRBV6-6 to TRBJ1-5, with 8 bases identical to TRBD1. CDR1 and CDR2 (germline): MNHNY, SVGAGI (reference sequence). J gave up 3 bases and V 5 bases, and 6 bases lay outside the gene matches. This CDR3 has 15 residues. CDR3 sequence reads: CASSDTGGPNQPQHF. The CDR3 nucleotides read TGTGCCAGCAGTGACACAGGGGGGCCCAATCAGCCCCAGCATTTT.

The rearrangement links TRBV7-2 to TRBJ1-5; D is unclear. This CDR3 has 15 amino acids. Germline V gene data show CDR1 as SGHTA and CDR2 as FQGNSA. Trimming removed 1 base from V and 2 bases from J, with 9 bases in between. CDR3 coding DNA: TGTGCCAGCAGCTTAGAGGTCGGGGGCAATCAGCCCCAGCATTTT. Protein: CASSLEVGGNQPQHF.

The chain employs TRBV19 and TRBJ2-7; 7 positions agree with TRBD1. The V gene's germline CDR1 is LNHDA and CDR2 SQIVND (reference sequence). The CDR3 sequence is 15 residues long. After removal of 5 bases from V and 5 bases from J, the junction contained 12 bases not matched to a gene. The CDR3 protein is CASSPIRQGTHEQYF. CDR3 nucleotide sequence: TGTGCCAGTAGTCCAATCCGACAGGGTACCCACGAGCAGTACTTC.

The chain combines TRBV6-5 with TRBJ2-7; D unclear. V dropped 2 bases and J dropped 6 bases, with 14 bases sitting between them. Germline values: CDR1 MNHEY, CDR2 SVGAGI. The CDR3 has 14 amino acids. In DNA, the CDR3 is TGTGCCAGCAGTTACAGGGAACTTGTCGGCGAGCAGTACTTC. Protein product: CASSYRELVGEQYF.

The CDR3 loop reads CASSYGQANYGYTF. CDR3 nucleotide sequence: TGTGCCAGCAGTTACGGACAGGCCAACTATGGCTACACCTTC. The V and J genes are TRBV6-5 and TRBJ1-2, with TRBD1 identical over 7 bases. There are 14 residues in the CDR3. CDR1 MNHEY and CDR2 SVGAGI come from the germline V gene. V gave up 2 bases and J gave up 2 bases; unmatched junction bases: 2.

This chain connects TRBV7-2 to TRBJ2-7; the match to TRBD2 covers 7 bases. V dropped 4 bases and J dropped 6; count of bases not matched to a gene: 3. This CDR3 has 12 residues. Germline-derived CDR1 and CDR2 are SGHTA and FQGNSA. This chain's CDR3 is CASSSPGGEQYF. As DNA, the CDR3 is TGTGCCAGCAGCTCCCCGGGGGGCGAGCAGTACTTC.

The chain combines TRBV7-9 with TRBJ2-3, with D maybe TRBD2 (6 bases). Between the trimmed V and J ends, which lost 1 base and 6 bases, there was a span of 14 bases. The CDR3 is 15 amino acids. The germline V gene has CDR1 SEHNR and CDR2 FQNEAQ (reference sequence). The CDR3 reads CASSLGGIGFDTQYF. CDR3 bases: TGTGCCAGCAGCTTAGGCGGGATTGGCTTTGATACGCAGTATTTT. The variable domain in full, completed from reference TRBV7-9 and TRBJ2-3, reads DTGVSQNPRHKITKRGQNVTFRCDPISEHNRLYWYRQTLGQGPEFLTYFQNEAQLEKSRLLSDRFSAERPKGSFSTLEIQRTEQGDSAMYLCASSLGGIGFDTQYFGPGTRLTVL.

The chain has TRBV29-1 and TRBJ2-1, with D perhaps TRBD2 (7 bases). This CDR3 is 14 amino acids long. The V and J ends lost 3 bases and 7 bases respectively, with 16 bases between them. The germline gives CDR1 SQVTM, CDR2 ANQGSEA. The CDR3 spells CSVDYGGDTNEQFF. The CDR3 bases are TGCAGCGTTGACTATGGGGGGGACACTAATGAGCAGTTCTTC.

This clone was counted between two and nine times. The V gene is TRBV5-1, the J gene TRBJ2-2, with TRBD1 matching 8 bases. V dropped 0 bases and J dropped 5; count of bases not matched to a gene: 3. Germline V CDR1 and CDR2: SGHRS, YFSETQ. This CDR3 contains 15 residues. This CDR3 reads CASSLEQGGTGELFF. DNA for the CDR3: TGCGCCAGCAGCTTGGAACAGGGGGGTACCGGGGAGCTGTTTTTT.

The chain carries TRBV6-5 and TRBJ2-7, with D perhaps matching TRBD1 (6 bases). The CDR3 is made up of 15 amino acids. The ends were cut back, 0 bases at V and 4 bases at J, with 13 bases in the middle. Germline CDR1 is MNHEY and CDR2 is SVGAGI. CDR3 nucleotide sequence: TGTGCCAGCAGTTACTCGACGGACAGCTTTTACGAGCAGTACTTC. Its protein product is CASSYSTDSFYEQYF.

This rearrangement joins TRBV5-1 to TRBJ2-5; no definite D call. Looked up from germline, CDR1 is SGHRS and CDR2 is YFSETQ. Trimming stripped 9 bases from V and 3 bases from J, with 9 bases between. The CDR3 consists of 11 residues. CDR3 amino acids: CATRKEETQYF. Written as DNA, the CDR3 is TGCGCCACCCGGAAGGAAGAGACCCAGTACTTC. Supplemented by reference TRBV5-1 and TRBJ2-5, the full variable domain reads KAGVTQTPRYLIKTRGQQVTLSCSPISGHRSVSWYQQTPGQGLQFLFEYFSETQRNKGNFPGRFSGRQFSNSRSEMNVSTLELGDSALYLCATRKEETQYFGPGTRLLVL.

This rearrangement joins TRBV5-6 to TRBJ1-5; TRBD1 matches 7 bases. The length of the CDR3 is 16 residues. Looked up from germline, CDR1 is SGHDT and CDR2 is YYEEEE. V dropped 4 bases and J dropped 1; count of bases not matched to a gene: 8. CDR3 nucleotide sequence: TGTGCCAGCAGCCCGTACAGGGGCCAGAGCAATCAGCCCCAGCATTTT. It encodes CASSPYRGQSNQPQHF.

This chain links TRBV18 with TRBJ2-1; D unclear. Germline V gene sequence: CDR1 KGHSH, CDR2 LQKENI. The CDR3 totals 14 residues. Trimming cost V 6 bases and J 0 bases, with 9 bases left between them. For the CDR3, the DNA is TGTGCCAGCTCCATTAAAAGCTCCTACAATGAGCAGTTCTTC. Protein: CASSIKSSYNEQFF.

The chain employs TRBV7-2 and TRBJ2-7; the match to TRBD2 covers 7 bases. CDR1 SGHTA and CDR2 FQGNSA come from the germline V gene. V gave up 4 bases and J gave up 0 bases; unmatched junction bases: 3. This CDR3 region has 14 residues. The DNA for the CDR3 is TGTGCCAGCAGCTGGGGGGGGAGCTCCTACGAGCAGTACTTC. It is translated as CASSWGGSSYEQYF.

This clone was observed a handful of times. The gene calls are TRBV7-2 and TRBJ1-6; D perhaps matches TRBD1 (6 bases). V lost 4 bases, J lost 5 bases, and 12 bases lay in between. Germline lookup yields CDR1 SGHTA and CDR2 FQGNSA. This CDR3 spans 15 amino acids. The CDR3 nucleotides read TGTGCCAGCAGCTCGACGCCAGGGGATAATTCACCCCTCCACTTT. Residues: CASSSTPGDNSPLHF.